The entry below gives a single TCR beta chain sequence along with its context. The assay was immunoSEQ multiplex PCR, and TCRdb's table has in-frame clones only and misses some. The sample shows 35,000 to 40,000 clones, 49% of them seen only once. This record belongs to a study of cytotoxic CD8 clonotypes in ibrutinib-treated CLL. V was clipped by 0 bases and J by 6 bases; unmatched bases: 10. Germline V lookup: CDR1 SGHAT, CDR2 FQNNGV. The CDR3 consists of 16 residues. The TCR was taken from a human donor with chronic lymphocytic leukemia. The genes are TRBV11-2 and TRBJ2-7; 8 nucleotides align to TRBD1. Sequences were derived from PBMCs, sampled before ibrutinib treatment. CDR3 bases: TGTGCCAGCAGCTTAGATCGGGGACAGGTTATCGGCGAGCAGTACTTC. Residues: CASSLDRGQVIGEQYF.